These 22 T cell receptor beta chains originate from one sample sequenced in a study of blood T cell repertoires in COVID-19. Some clones are missing from TCRdb's copy, which holds only in-frame ones; the method was immunoSEQ multiplex PCR. This table holds about 83,000 clones, around 87% found once. Sequenced sample: peripheral blood. The receptor source for this set is a man of 80 years or more with active or convalescent COVID-19.

This clone was picked up a small number of times. V and J are TRBV19 and TRBJ1-4, with D possibly being TRBD1 (6 bases). The CDR3 has 15 amino acids. The germline V gene encodes CDR1 LNHDA and CDR2 SQIVND (reference sequence). Trimming pared 3 bases from V and 7 bases from J, leaving 15 bases between. This chain's CDR3 is CASSMSGRGSEKLFF. CDR3 coding DNA: TGTGCCAGTAGTATGTCTGGCAGGGGAAGTGAAAAACTGTTTTTT.

The V call is TRBV7-3, the J call TRBJ1-2; D is perhaps TRBD1 (6 bases). Germline CDR1 SGHTA, CDR2 FQGTGA. Trimming cost V 0 bases and J 7 bases, with 12 bases left between them. CDR3 length: 14 residues. The CDR3 DNA reads TGTGCCAGCAGCTTAACAGCCAGGGGCGGTGGCTACACCTTC. Protein: CASSLTARGGGYTF.

The rearrangement joins TRBV5-1 to TRBJ2-3; a possible D gene is TRBD1 (6 bases). Germline values: CDR1 SGHRS, CDR2 YFSETQ. Deletions cut 7 bases from V and 0 bases from J, with 12 bases between. This CDR3 has 14 residues. The CDR3 DNA reads TGCGCCAGCTCAACAGGGCCGAGCACAGATACGCAGTATTTT. As protein: CASSTGPSTDTQYF. The entire variable domain, with the rest obtained from reference TRBV5-1 and TRBJ2-3, is as follows: KAGVTQTPRYLIKTRGQQVTLSCSPISGHRSVSWYQQTPGQGLQFLFEYFSETQRNKGNFPGRFSGRQFSNSRSEMNVSTLELGDSALYLCASSTGPSTDTQYFGPGTRLTVL.

This chain uses TRBV29-1 with TRBJ2-5; D might be TRBD1 (6 bases). CDR3 length: 14 amino acids. V was pared by 0 bases and J by 2 bases, with 10 bases between. Germline V gene data show CDR1 as SQVTM and CDR2 as ANQGSEA. The CDR3 bases are TGCAGCGTTGAAGAATGGACAGCGCAAGAGACCCAGTACTTC. Translation gives CSVEEWTAQETQYF. Filled out from reference TRBV29-1 and TRBJ2-5, the complete variable domain reads SAVISQKPSRDICQRGTSLTIQCQVDSQVTMMFWYRQQPGQSLTLIATANQGSEATYESGFVIDKFPISRPNLTFSTLTVSNMSPEDSSIYLCSVEEWTAQETQYFGPGTRLLVL.

V usage is TRBV6-5 and J usage is TRBJ2-2; 8 bases are a match to TRBD2. The CDR3 has 15 amino acids. The germline V gene encodes CDR1 MNHEY and CDR2 SVGAGI. V gave up 6 bases and J gave up 6 bases; unmatched junction bases: 9. CDR3 residues: CASRTLGGVPGELFF. CDR3 bases: TGTGCCAGCAGGACCCTCGGGGGGGTTCCCGGGGAGCTGTTTTTT.

This rearrangement joins TRBV7-2 to TRBJ2-5, with 7 bases fitting TRBD2. CDR1 is SGHTA, CDR2 FQGNSA, per germline. Trimming took 4 bases from V and 4 from J; bases not matched to a gene: 12. CDR3 length equals 16 residues. CDR3 in DNA: TGTGCCAGCAGCTCCCAGGGAGGGCCCTCTGGAGAGACCCAGTACTTC. Encoded protein: CASSSQGGPSGETQYF.

The CDR3 sequence: CASSESRGNYGYTF. In DNA, the CDR3 is TGTGCCAGCAGTGAATCCCGGGGTAACTATGGCTACACCTTC. This chain connects TRBV2 to TRBJ1-2; no clear D gene. This CDR3 is built from 14 residues. Trimming stripped 2 bases from V and 1 base from J, with 8 bases between. In germline, CDR1 is SNHLY, CDR2 FYNNEI.

The chain couples TRBV5-1 to TRBJ2-5; the D gene is possibly TRBD1 (6 bases). This CDR3 has 14 residues. V shed 4 bases and J shed 1 base, with 11 bases lying between them. Germline V gene sequence: CDR1 SGHRS, CDR2 YFSETQ. CDR3 residues: CASSQWTVQETQYF. The CDR3, as DNA: TGCGCCAGCAGCCAATGGACAGTCCAAGAGACCCAGTACTTC.

The chain links TRBV18 to TRBJ1-2; TRBD1 is a possible D gene (6 bases). Per the germline V gene, CDR1 is KGHSH and CDR2 is LQKENI. The CDR3 is made up of 14 amino acids. V lost 3 bases and J lost 5, with 13 bases in between. The CDR3 sequence: CASSPGGRDYGYTF. For the CDR3, the DNA is TGTGCCAGCTCACCGGGGGGGCGCGATTATGGCTACACCTTC. Together with reference TRBV18 and TRBJ1-2, the CDR3 gives the full variable domain: NAGVMQNPRHLVRRRGQEARLRCSPMKGHSHVYWYRQLPEEGLKFMVYLQKENIIDESGMPKERFSAEFPKEGPSILRIQQVVRGDSAAYFCASSPGGRDYGYTFGSGTRLTVV.

The chain uses TRBV2 and TRBJ2-2; 10 nucleotides align to TRBD2. Germline V gene data show CDR1 as SNHLY and CDR2 as FYNNEI. This CDR3 has 13 residues. Trimming at V came to 8 bases and at J to 7 bases, leaving 4 bases not matched to a gene. CDR3 bases: TGTGCCAGCTCGGGACTAGCGAACGGGGAGCTGTTTTTT. The encoded protein is CASSGLANGELFF.

This clone was observed a few times. V gene TRBV6-6 combines with J gene TRBJ1-4; TRBD1 might be the D (5 bases). The CDR3 is made up of 13 amino acids. The V end lost 5 bases, the J end lost 8 bases, and 12 bases lay between the germline ends. Germline-derived CDR1 and CDR2 are MNHNY and SVGAGI (reference sequence). The CDR3 spells CASSRDFNEKLFF. CDR3 nucleotide sequence: TGTGCCAGCAGTAGGGACTTTAACGAAAAACTGTTTTTT.

V usage is TRBV3-1 (or the pseudogene TRBV3-2) and J usage is TRBJ1-4, with 7 bases identical to TRBD1. Germline V gives CDR1 LGHDT, CDR2 YNNKEL (reference sequence). The CDR3 runs to 16 residues. Unmatched junction bases numbered 9, after V lost 0 bases and J lost 8 bases. CDR3 residues: CASSQDRKGGREKLFF. The CDR3 nucleotides are TGTGCCAGCAGCCAAGATAGGAAAGGGGGCCGGGAAAAACTGTTTTTT.

The chain has TRBV5-4 and TRBJ2-1; 8 positions match TRBD2. CDR1 and CDR2 (germline): SGHNT, YYREEE (reference sequence). V shed 4 bases, J shed 2 bases, and the junction held 5 bases outside the gene matches. The CDR3 runs to 15 residues. CDR3 protein: CASSRGGLTYNEQFF. DNA for the CDR3: TGTGCCAGCAGCCGCGGGGGGCTAACCTACAATGAGCAGTTCTTC.

The chain joins TRBV14 to TRBJ2-1; TRBD1 is a possible D gene (5 bases). The germline gives CDR1 SGHDN, CDR2 FVKESK. The V gene lost 1 base and the J gene lost 15 bases, with 16 bases spanning the gap. CDR3 length: 13 residues. CDR3: CASSQGPGARLFF. The DNA of the CDR3 is TGTGCCAGCAGCCAAGGGCCTGGGGCCCGGCTGTTCTTC. The entire variable domain, with the rest obtained from reference TRBV14 and TRBJ2-1, is as follows: EAGVTQFPSHSVIEKGQTVTLRCDPISGHDNLYWYRRVMGKEIKFLLHFVKESKQDESGMPNNRFLAERTGGTYSTLKVQPAELEDSGVYFCASSQGPGARLFFGPGTRLTVL.

The J gene is TRBJ2-6, the V gene TRBV7-6, with D unresolved. Germline CDR1 reads SGHVS; CDR2 reads FNYEAQ. Deletions cut 3 bases from V and 0 bases from J, with 9 bases between. CDR3 length: 16 amino acids. The CDR3 nucleotides read TGTGCCAGCAGCTTGTTATCCCTCTCTGGGGCCAACGTCCTGACTTTC. This encodes CASSLLSLSGANVLTF.

V usage is TRBV28 and J usage is TRBJ1-3; 8 positions agree with TRBD1. This CDR3 is built from 15 residues. Per the germline V gene, CDR1 is MDHEN and CDR2 is SYDVKM. J gave up 0 bases and V 5 bases, and 3 bases lay outside the gene matches. CDR3 amino acids: CASSPQGASGNTIYF. CDR3 DNA: TGTGCCAGCAGTCCGCAGGGGGCCTCTGGAAACACCATATATTTT.

This chain connects TRBV4-1 to TRBJ2-5, with D maybe TRBD2 (6 bases). Looked up from germline, CDR1 is MGHRA and CDR2 is YSYEKL. This CDR3 comprises 17 residues. V was trimmed by 5 bases and J by 1 base, leaving 20 bases between them. CDR3 sequence (DNA): TGCGCCAGCAGCTCCAGAGGTAGCGGAGGCCTCCAAGAGACCCAGTACTTC. Protein product: CASSSRGSGGLQETQYF.

A single count supports this clone. This chain connects TRBV3-1 (or the pseudogene TRBV3-2) to TRBJ1-2; perhaps TRBD1 as D (5 bases). The germline V and J ends were trimmed by 1 base and 7 bases, with 10 bases remaining between them. CDR3 length equals 13 residues. The germline V gene encodes CDR1 LGHDT and CDR2 YNNKEL (reference sequence). As DNA, the CDR3 is TGTGCCAGCAGCCAAGGGGGCAGGGCTGGCTACACCTTC. Residues: CASSQGGRAGYTF.

The CDR3 nucleotides are TGTGCCAGCACTGGGGGGGGAAACACCATATATTTT. This translates into CASTGGGNTIYF. V gene TRBV7-6 combines with J gene TRBJ1-3; weak D call: TRBD1 (5 bases). The V gene lost 7 bases and the J gene lost 4 bases, with 8 bases spanning the gap. CDR3 length: 12 residues. Germline CDR1 and CDR2: SGHVS and FNYEAQ.

The chain couples TRBV6-5 to TRBJ1-2; D might be TRBD1 (5 bases). The CDR3 loop spans 14 amino acids. The V and J ends lost 6 bases and 7 bases respectively, with 18 bases between them. CDR1 and CDR2 (germline): MNHEY, SVGAGI. The CDR3 sequence: CASRRDSPRGGYTF. The CDR3 nucleotides read TGTGCCAGCAGACGGGACTCCCCCCGTGGTGGCTACACCTTC.

This clone showed up just a few times. The chain carries TRBV7-2 and TRBJ2-5; 9 bases line up with TRBD2. The trim removed 0 bases at V and 2 bases at J, leaving 7 bases unmatched. The CDR3 is 17 residues long. The germline V gene has CDR1 SGHTA and CDR2 FQGNSA. The chain's CDR3 is CASSLAVLAGVQETQYF. The CDR3 nucleotides are TGTGCCAGCAGCTTAGCGGTATTAGCGGGGGTTCAAGAGACCCAGTACTTC.

The CDR3 spells CATSRGGISSYEQYV. DNA for the CDR3: TGTGCCACCAGCAGAGGAGGGATAAGCTCCTACGAGCAGTACGTC. V gene TRBV15 combines with J gene TRBJ2-7, with D perhaps matching TRBD2 (5 bases). Germline values: CDR1 LNHNV, CDR2 YYDKDF (reference sequence). Trimming took 1 base from V and 0 from J, leaving 10 bases between them. The CDR3 contains 15 residues.